One and the same sample provided the 21 T cell receptor beta chains below, sequenced in a study of technical replicates of blood from several donors (dated by TCRdb to between 2016 and 2019). The receptor library was made with the immunoSEQ multiplex PCR assay. The table comes from immuneACCESS by way of TCRdb, which keeps in-frame sequences with V and J called. Part of the clones is missing from these tables; in studies checked, under half for an unresolved V gene and the rest for unknown reasons. Within this sample are around 76,000 clones, with roughly 90% of them counted one time only. Of the sample, 0.25% is held by the ten largest clones. The sequenced material came from T cells isolated from PBMCs. These receptor sequences come from a human donor in good health.

Comments on this clone: A much more abundant neighbour one base away suggests this may be a read error. This chain joins TRBV27 and TRBJ2-7; 7 bases line up with TRBD1. Germline values: CDR1 MNHEY, CDR2 SMNVEV (reference sequence). With 6 bases clipped from V and 2 bases from J, the junction kept 4 bases outside the gene matches. The CDR3 totals 13 residues. The CDR3: CASSPTGPYEQYF. The CDR3 DNA follows: TGTGCCAGCAGCCCGACAGGGCCCTACGAGCAGTACTTC.

This chain's CDR3 is CASSQPRPDNSYNEQFF. For the CDR3, the DNA is TGCGCCAGCAGTCAACCCCGGCCAGACAACTCCTACAATGAGCAGTTCTTC. The chain combines TRBV23-1 with TRBJ2-1, with no clear D. TRBV23-1 qualifies as an ORF whose function is uncertain. V lost 2 bases to trimming and J lost 0 bases, with 14 bases between them. The CDR3 covers 17 residues.

J is TRBJ1-2 and V is TRBV6-6; TRBD1 matches at 9 bases. Germline CDR1 MNHNY, CDR2 SVGAGI (reference sequence). The V and J ends lost 6 bases and 2 bases, in that order; junction bases with no gene match: 4. The CDR3 runs 14 residues. The CDR3, as DNA: TGTGCCAGCAGCTTCGGGACAGGGAACTATGGCTACACCTTC. It yields the protein CASSFGTGNYGYTF.

J is TRBJ2-3 and V is TRBV9; 10 nucleotides match TRBD2. The CDR3 consists of 16 residues. V was clipped by 3 bases and J by 3 bases; unmatched bases: 7. Germline CDR1 and CDR2: SGDLS and YYNGEE. The CDR3 loop is CASSGYGLAVTDTQYF. CDR3 sequence (DNA): TGTGCCAGCAGCGGATACGGACTAGCGGTTACAGATACGCAGTATTTT. Full variable domain (remainder filled in from reference TRBV9 and TRBJ2-3): DSGVTQTPKHLITATGQRVTLRCSPRSGDLSVYWYQQSLDQGLQFLIQYYNGEERAKGNILERFSAQQFPDLHSELNLSSLELGDSALYFCASSGYGLAVTDTQYFGPGTRLTVL.

In this sample, this clone turned up a few times. This sequence joins TRBV2 and TRBJ1-5, with 9 bases fitting TRBD1. Germline assignment: CDR1 SNHLY and CDR2 FYNNEI. V was clipped by 6 bases and J by 9 bases; unmatched bases: 21. This CDR3 region has 18 residues. CDR3 amino acids: CASRGTGTDDTRFRPQHF. The CDR3 bases are TGTGCCAGCAGGGGGACAGGGACTGACGATACGAGATTCCGGCCCCAGCATTTT.

The V call is TRBV28, the J call TRBJ1-5; 8 bases map to TRBD1. CDR1 is MDHEN, CDR2 SYDVKM, per germline. This CDR3 has 17 amino acids. V shed 2 bases, J shed 3 bases, and the junction held 9 bases outside the gene matches. CDR3 nucleotide sequence: TGTGCCAGCAGTTTAACGGACAGGGAGATCCTCAATCAGCCCCAGCATTTT. Translation gives CASSLTDREILNQPQHF.

The rearrangement joins TRBV2 to TRBJ1-6, with a tentative D call TRBD1 (5 bases). In germline, CDR1 is SNHLY, CDR2 FYNNEI. The CDR3 runs to 13 residues. The V and J ends lost 3 bases and 5 bases respectively, with 5 bases between them. This CDR3 is CASSETDNSPLHF. CDR3 bases: TGTGCCAGCAGTGAGACAGATAATTCACCCCTCCACTTT.

This clone came up once. The chain recombines TRBV10-1 with TRBJ2-2; 8 positions match TRBD1. CDR3 size: 15 residues. V trimming: 5 bases; J trimming: 3 bases; junction bases outside the gene matches: 5. Germline V gene sequence: CDR1 WNHNN, CDR2 SYGVQD (reference sequence). CDR3 residues: CASSRQGQDTGELFF. The DNA for the CDR3 is TGCGCCAGCAGTAGACAGGGGCAGGACACCGGGGAGCTGTTTTTT.

J is TRBJ2-1 and V is TRBV28, with TRBD2 as a possible D gene (6 bases). The CDR3 runs 15 residues. Germline V gene sequence: CDR1 MDHEN, CDR2 SYDVKM. Trimming left V 7 bases short and J 6 bases short, with 19 bases between. DNA of the CDR3: TGTGCCAGCATTGGGAGAACCGGGACTGGCAATGAGCAGTTCTTC. It is translated as CASIGRTGTGNEQFF.

The gene calls are TRBV18 and TRBJ2-3, with 13 bases identical to TRBD2. The CDR3 length is 16 residues. V shed 3 bases and J 2 bases; nucleotides not matched to a gene: 2. Germline V gene data show CDR1 as KGHSH and CDR2 as LQKENI. In nucleotides, the CDR3 is TGTGCCAGCTCACCGACTAGCGGGGGGTACACAGATACGCAGTATTTT. Protein: CASSPTSGGYTDTQYF.

The chain uses TRBV15 and TRBJ2-1, with TRBD2 matching over 11 bases. Germline CDR1 reads LNHNV; CDR2 reads YYDKDF (reference sequence). The CDR3 covers 20 residues. V was pared by 0 bases and J by 0 bases, with 10 bases of the junction left unmatched. The DNA for the CDR3 is TGTGCCACCAGCAGAGAAGGGAGGACTAGCGGGCCCAGCTCCTACAATGAGCAGTTCTTC. Its translation: CATSREGRTSGPSSYNEQFF.

This rearrangement joins TRBV7-9 to TRBJ2-3, with unresolved D. The CDR3 is made up of 13 amino acids. V lost 1 base and J lost 5, with 7 bases in between. Germline loops: CDR1 SEHNR, CDR2 FQNEAQ (reference sequence). CDR3 sequence: CASSLGVRDTQYF. CDR3 coding DNA: TGTGCCAGCAGCTTAGGTGTCAGAGATACGCAGTATTTT.

This clone was detected only once. This chain connects TRBV10-1 to TRBJ1-2; a weak D match, TRBD1 (5 bases). Trimming took 5 bases from V and 8 from J, leaving 24 bases between them. Germline CDR1 reads WNHNN; CDR2 reads SYGVQD (reference sequence). This CDR3 is built from 16 residues. Here the CDR3 DNA reads TGCGCCAGCAGTCCCTCCGTGGGCCTTGGGGCGTTGGGCTACACCTTC. It specifies CASSPSVGLGALGYTF.

The chain has TRBV10-3 and TRBJ1-1, with D possibly matching TRBD1 (5 bases). Trimming took off 8 bases at V and 0 bases at J, with 10 bases between the two ends. Germline values: CDR1 ENHRY, CDR2 SYGVKD. The CDR3 covers 13 residues. CDR3 sequence: CAIGGTVNTEAFF. The CDR3 DNA sequence: TGTGCCATCGGGGGGACTGTGAACACTGAAGCTTTCTTT.

The chain employs TRBV2 and TRBJ2-7, with TRBD2 as a possible D gene (5 bases). The CDR3 contains 16 residues. The V end lost 1 base, the J end lost 4 bases, and 17 bases lay between the germline ends. Looked up from germline, CDR1 is SNHLY and CDR2 is FYNNEI. The CDR3 protein is CASSEGKEREPYEQYF. The CDR3 DNA reads TGTGCCAGCAGTGAAGGGAAGGAACGGGAACCTTACGAGCAGTACTTC.

The chain combines TRBV11-2 with TRBJ2-1; D remains ambiguous. This CDR3 comprises 12 residues. V lost 0 bases and J lost 6, with 3 bases in between. Germline values: CDR1 SGHAT, CDR2 FQNNGV. CDR3 sequence reads: CASSLDRNEQFF. The CDR3 DNA is TGTGCCAGCAGCTTAGATCGCAATGAGCAGTTCTTC.

The chain employs TRBV6-6 and TRBJ1-1; a possible D gene is TRBD1 (5 bases). This CDR3 region has 14 residues. Germline V gene data show CDR1 as MNHNY and CDR2 as SVGAGI (reference sequence). Trimming removed 2 bases at V and 5 bases at J, with 12 bases between. The chain's CDR3 is CASSYRSQGTEAFF. CDR3 bases: TGTGCCAGCAGTTACAGGTCTCAGGGTACTGAAGCTTTCTTT.

The V call is TRBV5-6, the J call TRBJ2-1; 7 bases align to TRBD2. V trimming: 4 bases; J trimming: 4 bases; junction bases outside the gene matches: 5. CDR1 and CDR2 (germline): SGHDT, YYEEEE. The CDR3 consists of 14 residues. CDR3 amino acids: CASSPAGEYNEQFF. The CDR3 DNA follows: TGTGCCAGCAGCCCGGCGGGGGAGTACAATGAGCAGTTCTTC.

In this sample, this clone turned up a few times. V and J are TRBV5-8 and TRBJ2-3, with a possible D match to TRBD2 (5 bases). Trimming removed 0 bases from V and 3 bases from J, with 14 bases in between. This CDR3 spans 16 amino acids. Germline V gene lookup returns CDR1 SGHTS and CDR2 YDEGEE. The DNA for the CDR3 is TGTGCCAGCAGCTTGGCCGTCGGGGATGCTACAGATACGCAGTATTTT. Protein product: CASSLAVGDATDTQYF.

The chain is built from TRBV19 and TRBJ1-3; 7 bases match TRBD1. The germline gives CDR1 LNHDA, CDR2 SQIVND (reference sequence). J lost 0 bases, V lost 6 bases, and 17 bases had no gene match. The CDR3 is made up of 19 amino acids. Here the CDR3 reads CASSPPTGIPMYSGNTIYF. CDR3 DNA: TGTGCCAGTAGCCCCCCGACAGGGATACCGATGTACTCTGGAAACACCATATATTTT.

The V call is TRBV6-4, the J call TRBJ2-1; 10 nucleotides agree with TRBD2. Per germline, CDR1 MRHNA and CDR2 SNTAGT. The V segment lost 6 bases and the J segment 5 bases; nucleotides outside the gene matches: 4. This CDR3 is built from 14 residues. The CDR3 loop is CASRRTSGNNEQFF. In DNA form, the CDR3 reads TGTGCCAGCAGACGGACTAGCGGAAACAATGAGCAGTTCTTC.